Here is one TCR beta chain with its context. Under the authors' procedure: Amplified reference gene primers provided the basis for estimating nucleated cell counts. Repertoires were generated with immunoSEQ multiplex PCR, while TCRdb's copy carries only in-frame clones and drops some. The D gene and trimming were derived from the DNA, and the V and J assignments and clone size from that table. The sample has fewer than 350,000 clones; over 75% are singletons. Trimming cost V 3 bases and J 2 bases, with 14 bases left between them. Germline V CDR1 and CDR2: KGHSH, LQKENI. The CDR3 is made up of 16 amino acids. This specimen comes from a study of blood T cell repertoires in COVID-19. Study details: The United States, Italy and Spain provided the acute and convalescent COVID-19 samples.

The chain joins TRBV18 to TRBJ1-3; possible D gene TRBD1, 6 bases. The sample consisted of peripheral blood. The receptor's source is a human donor in a cohort sampled during active COVID-19. CDR3 residues: CASSPRTVDTGNTIYF. The DNA for the CDR3 is TGTGCCAGCTCACCGCGGACAGTCGACACTGGAAACACCATATATTTT. Together with reference TRBV18 and TRBJ1-3, the CDR3 gives the full variable domain: NAGVMQNPRHLVRRRGQEARLRCSPMKGHSHVYWYRQLPEEGLKFMVYLQKENIIDESGMPKERFSAEFPKEGPSILRIQQVVRGDSAAYFCASSPRTVDTGNTIYFGEGSWLTVV.